This T cell receptor beta chain was recorded in a study of blood T cell repertoires in COVID-19. About the research overall: The origin of the acute and convalescent COVID-19 samples was the United States, Italy and Spain. The cDNA or gDNA used as material had been derived from T cells, B-cell-depleted T cells, or PBMCs.

Those who participated ranged in age from roughly 18 to 89 years and resided in 20 to 30 US areas. The CDR3 is made up of 16 amino acids. Germline-derived CDR1 and CDR2 are LNHDA and SQIVND (reference sequence). Trimming left V 4 bases short and J 6 bases short, with 16 bases between. Source study methods: Nucleated cell counts were estimated from reference gene primer amplification. The method was immunoSEQ multiplex PCR; TCRdb's version includes in-frame clones alone and lacks a portion of them. V and J calls and clone size are those listed in that table; D and trimming were worked out from the DNA. The table lists hundreds of thousands of clones, 85% to 90% of them singletons.

Sample: PBMCs or T cells enriched from blood (not recorded which). V usage is TRBV19 and J usage is TRBJ1-6; D uncertain. The sequence came from a man between 18 and 35 years old who had recovered from COVID-19. The CDR3 coding sequence is TGTGCCAGTAGTACCCACGGGGAGGTACCTAATTCACCCCTCCACTTT. It codes for CASSTHGEVPNSPLHF.